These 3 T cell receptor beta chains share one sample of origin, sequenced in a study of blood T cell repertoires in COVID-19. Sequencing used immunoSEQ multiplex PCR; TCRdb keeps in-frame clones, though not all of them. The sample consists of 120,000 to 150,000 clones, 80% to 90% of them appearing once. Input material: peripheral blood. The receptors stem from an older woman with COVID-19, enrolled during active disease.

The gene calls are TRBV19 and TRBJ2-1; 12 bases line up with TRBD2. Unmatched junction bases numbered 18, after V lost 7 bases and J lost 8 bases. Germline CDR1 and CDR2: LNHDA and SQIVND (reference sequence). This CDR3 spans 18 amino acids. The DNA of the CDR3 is TGTGCCAGTACCCCGGGGCTAGCGGGGGGGCTTGCGAGCGATGAGCAGTTCTTC. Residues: CASTPGLAGGLASDEQFF.

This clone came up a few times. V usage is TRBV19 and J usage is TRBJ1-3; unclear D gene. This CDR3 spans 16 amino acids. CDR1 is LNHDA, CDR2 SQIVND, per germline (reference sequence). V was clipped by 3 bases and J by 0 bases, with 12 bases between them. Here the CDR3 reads CASSMPRRDSGNTIYF. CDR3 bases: TGTGCCAGTAGTATGCCCAGGAGGGACTCTGGAAACACCATATATTTT.

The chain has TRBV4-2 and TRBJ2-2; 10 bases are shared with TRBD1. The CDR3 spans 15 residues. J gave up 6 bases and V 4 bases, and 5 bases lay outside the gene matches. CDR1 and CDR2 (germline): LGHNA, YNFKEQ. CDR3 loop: CASSRGQGIAGELFF. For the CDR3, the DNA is TGTGCCAGCAGCCGGGGACAGGGGATCGCCGGGGAGCTGTTTTTT.